Described below is a single T cell receptor (beta chain) sequence and its context. The data were obtained in a study of radiation and T cells in renal cell carcinoma. The time point is: blood 2 weeks post-SBRT. Described treatment: 15 Gy SBRT to primary tumor, nephrectomy 4 weeks later. Germline V gives CDR1 MNHNS, CDR2 SASEGT. V was cut by 2 bases and J by 5 bases, with 15 bases left in between. The length of the CDR3 is 15 residues. The method was immunoSEQ multiplex PCR; TCRdb's version includes in-frame clones alone and lacks a portion of them. This sample has around 120,000 clones, with roughly four fifths found just once.

This clonotype originated in a woman aged 55-69 years with renal cell carcinoma. This sequence joins TRBV6-1 and TRBJ1-2; unclear D gene. Sequenced here: blood, sampled from a patient whose treatment included radiotherapy and nephrectomy. The CDR3 nucleotides read TGTGCCAGCAGTGAAAGTTTTGGGGTCGAATATGGCTACACCTTC. Its translation is CASSESFGVEYGYTF.